The rows below give T cell receptor beta chains drawn from one sample of a study of Tregs in tolerant kidney transplant recipients. Clones were sequenced by immunoSEQ multiplex PCR, and TCRdb holds only the in-frame ones, with some missing. The table lists about 44,000 clones, around 95% of them singletons. Their antigen targets remain unknown. Sequencing used Tregs from blood cultured with allogeneic cells. The receptors stem from a human donor in good health. Each CDR3 is given with its conserved first and last residue. The D gene is left open where the match is weak. The listing skips clone size in some rows; elsewhere it reads once, few, many or a size class.

clone size	D gene	V gene	J gene	CDR3 DNA	CDR3 protein
NA	TRBD1	TRBV19	TRBJ2-7	TGTGCCAGTAGATTGACGGGACAGACAACCGAGCAGTACTTC	CASRLTGQTTEQYF
NA	NA	TRBV7-9	TRBJ1-1	TGTGCCAGCAGCTTAGCGGGTGGATACACTGAAGCTTTCTTT	CASSLAGGYTEAFF
NA	NA	TRBV20-1	TRBJ1-6	TGCAGTGCTAGAGGGGATTCACCCCTCCACTTT	CSARGDSPLHF
NA	NA	TRBV18	TRBJ1-1	TGTGCCAGCTCACGGCAGGGAGGGACTGAAGCTTTCTTT	CASSRQGGTEAFF
NA	NA	TRBV10-3	TRBJ1-2	TGTGCCATCAATCTTCGGGCAGGGGCTAACTATGGCTACACCTTC	CAINLRAGANYGYTF
once	TRBD2	TRBV18	TRBJ2-1	TGTGCCAGCTCACCACTTACGGGAGGGCGTGATGAGCAGTTCTTC	CASSPLTGGRDEQFF
NA	NA	TRBV4-1	TRBJ1-5	TGCGCCAGCAGCCAAGGAACGGGGGGTAATCAGCCCCAGCATTTT	CASSQGTGGNQPQHF
NA	NA	TRBV6-5	TRBJ2-4	TGTGCCAGCAGTTCCCAGGGAGGAGGGACAAACATTCAGTACTTC	CASSSQGGGTNIQYF
NA	TRBD1	TRBV6-1	TRBJ1-1	TGTGCCAGCAGGGGGACAGTCGGCACTGAAGCTTTCTTT	CASRGTVGTEAFF
few	NA	TRBV5-6	TRBJ2-7	TGTGCCAGCAGCTTCGATACCTTTCGGGAGCAGTACTTC	CASSFDTFREQYF
NA	NA	TRBV2	TRBJ1-6	TGTGCCAGCATCCGCAGACAGGCGAGGGGTTCACCCCTCCACTTT	CASIRRQARGSPLHF
NA	NA	TRBV5-1	TRBJ1-1	TGCGCCAGCAGCAATGGGTTGGGGGCTCACACTGAAGCTTTCTTT	CASSNGLGAHTEAFF
NA	TRBD2	TRBV7-2	TRBJ2-7	TGTGCCAGCAGATCTAGCGGGAAGACCTACGAGCAGTACTTC	CASRSSGKTYEQYF
once	NA	TRBV21-1	TRBJ1-1	TGTGCCAGCAGCAGCCGGGACAGGGTTATCTCAGCTTTCTTT	CASSSRDRVISAFF
NA	TRBD1	TRBV5-6	TRBJ1-1	TGTGCCAGCAGCTTGACAGGGGGGTTGGACATGAACACTGAAGCTTTCTTT	CASSLTGGLDMNTEAFF
NA	NA	TRBV7-2	TRBJ2-5	TGTGCCAGCAGCCCCACCCGGCGGGAGACCCAGTACTTC	CASSPTRRETQYF
NA	NA	TRBV9	TRBJ1-3	TGTGCCAGCAGCGTGACGGCTGGAAACACCATATATTTT	CASSVTAGNTIYF